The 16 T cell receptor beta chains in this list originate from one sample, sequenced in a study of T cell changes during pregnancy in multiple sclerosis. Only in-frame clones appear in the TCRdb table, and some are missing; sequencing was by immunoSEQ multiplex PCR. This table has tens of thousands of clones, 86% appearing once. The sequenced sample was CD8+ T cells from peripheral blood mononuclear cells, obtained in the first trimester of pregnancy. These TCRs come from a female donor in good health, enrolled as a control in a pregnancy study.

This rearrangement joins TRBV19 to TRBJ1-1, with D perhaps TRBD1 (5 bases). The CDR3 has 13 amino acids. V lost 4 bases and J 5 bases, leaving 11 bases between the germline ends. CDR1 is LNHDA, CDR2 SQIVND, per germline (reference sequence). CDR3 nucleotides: TGTGCCAGTAGTACGGGGGGTACGACTGAAGCTTTCTTT. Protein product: CASSTGGTTEAFF.

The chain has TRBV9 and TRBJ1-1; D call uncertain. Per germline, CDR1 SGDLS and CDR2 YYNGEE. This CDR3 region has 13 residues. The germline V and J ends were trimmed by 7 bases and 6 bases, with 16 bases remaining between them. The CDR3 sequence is CASRRSTHPEAFF. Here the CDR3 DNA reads TGTGCCAGCCGCAGGTCAACCCATCCTGAAGCTTTCTTT.

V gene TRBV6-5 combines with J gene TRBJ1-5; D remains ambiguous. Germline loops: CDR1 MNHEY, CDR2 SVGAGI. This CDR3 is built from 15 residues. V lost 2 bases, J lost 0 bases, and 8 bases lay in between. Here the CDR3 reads CASSYGLGSNQPQHF. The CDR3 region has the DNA TGTGCCAGCAGTTACGGTCTCGGTAGCAATCAGCCCCAGCATTTT.

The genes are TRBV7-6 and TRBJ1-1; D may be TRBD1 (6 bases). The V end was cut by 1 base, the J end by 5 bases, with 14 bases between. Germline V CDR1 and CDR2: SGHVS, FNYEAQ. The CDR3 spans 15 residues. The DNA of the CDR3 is TGTGCCAGCAGCTTAGACGAGGGGGTGCGAACTGAAGCTTTCTTT. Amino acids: CASSLDEGVRTEAFF.

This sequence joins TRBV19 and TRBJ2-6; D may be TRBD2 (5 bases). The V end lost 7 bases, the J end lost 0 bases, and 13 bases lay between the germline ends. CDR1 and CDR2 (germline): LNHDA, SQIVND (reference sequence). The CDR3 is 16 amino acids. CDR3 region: CASNPTDFSGANVLTF. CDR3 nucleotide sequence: TGTGCCAGTAACCCGACGGACTTCTCTGGGGCCAACGTCCTGACTTTC.

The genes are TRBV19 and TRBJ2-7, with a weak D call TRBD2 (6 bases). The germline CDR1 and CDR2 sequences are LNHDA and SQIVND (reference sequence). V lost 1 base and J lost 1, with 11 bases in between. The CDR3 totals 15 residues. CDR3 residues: CASSIVTSPSYEQYF. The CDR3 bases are TGTGCCAGTAGTATAGTAACTAGCCCATCCTACGAGCAGTACTTC. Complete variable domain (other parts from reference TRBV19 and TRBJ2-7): DGGITQSPKYLFRKEGQNVTLSCEQNLNHDAMYWYRQDPGQGLRLIYYSQIVNDFQKGDIAEGYSVSREKKESFPLTVTSAQKNPTAFYLCASSIVTSPSYEQYFGPGTRLTVT.

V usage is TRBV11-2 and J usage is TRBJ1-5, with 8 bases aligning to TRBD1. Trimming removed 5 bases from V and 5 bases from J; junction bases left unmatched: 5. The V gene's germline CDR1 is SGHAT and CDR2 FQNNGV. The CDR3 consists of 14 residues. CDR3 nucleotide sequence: TGTGCCAGCAGCGGTTCAGGGGGCTATCAGCCCCAGCATTTT. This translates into CASSGSGGYQPQHF. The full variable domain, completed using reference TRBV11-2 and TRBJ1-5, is EAGVAQSPRYKIIEKRQSVAFWCNPISGHATLYWYQQILGQGPKLLIQFQNNGVVDDSQLPKDRFSAERLKGVDSTLKIQPAKLEDSAVYLCASSGSGGYQPQHFGDGTRLSIL.

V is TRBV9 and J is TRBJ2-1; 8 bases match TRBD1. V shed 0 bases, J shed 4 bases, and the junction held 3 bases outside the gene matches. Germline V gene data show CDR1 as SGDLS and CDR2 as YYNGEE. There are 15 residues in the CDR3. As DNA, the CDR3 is TGTGCCAGCAGCGTAGCCGGACAGGGTTACAATGAGCAGTTCTTC. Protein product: CASSVAGQGYNEQFF.

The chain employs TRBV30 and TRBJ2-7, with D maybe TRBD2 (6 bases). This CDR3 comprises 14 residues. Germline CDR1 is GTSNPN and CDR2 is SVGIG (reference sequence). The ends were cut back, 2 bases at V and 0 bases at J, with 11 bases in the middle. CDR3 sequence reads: CAWSPRDSSYEQYF. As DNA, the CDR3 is TGTGCCTGGAGTCCACGGGACTCCTCCTACGAGCAGTACTTC.

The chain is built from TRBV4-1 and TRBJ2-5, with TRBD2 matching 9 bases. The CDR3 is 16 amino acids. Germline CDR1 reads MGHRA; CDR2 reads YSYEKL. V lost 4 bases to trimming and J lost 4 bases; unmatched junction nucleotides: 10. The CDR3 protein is CASSPLSGGIGETQYF. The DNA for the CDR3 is TGCGCCAGCAGCCCCCTTAGCGGGGGAATCGGAGAGACCCAGTACTTC.

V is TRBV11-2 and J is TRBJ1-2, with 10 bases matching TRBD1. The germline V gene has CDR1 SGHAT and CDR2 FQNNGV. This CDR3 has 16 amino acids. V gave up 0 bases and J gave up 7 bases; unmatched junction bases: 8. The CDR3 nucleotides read TGTGCCAGCAGCTTAGACGGAGGGGGGACAGGGGCTGGCTACACCTTC. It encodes CASSLDGGGTGAGYTF.

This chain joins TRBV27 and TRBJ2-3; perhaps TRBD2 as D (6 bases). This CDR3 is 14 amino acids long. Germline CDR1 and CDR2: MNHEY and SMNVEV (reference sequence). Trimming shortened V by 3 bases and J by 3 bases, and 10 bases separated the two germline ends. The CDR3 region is CASSLSLATDTQYF. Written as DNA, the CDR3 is TGTGCCAGCAGTTTGTCCCTAGCGACAGATACGCAGTATTTT.

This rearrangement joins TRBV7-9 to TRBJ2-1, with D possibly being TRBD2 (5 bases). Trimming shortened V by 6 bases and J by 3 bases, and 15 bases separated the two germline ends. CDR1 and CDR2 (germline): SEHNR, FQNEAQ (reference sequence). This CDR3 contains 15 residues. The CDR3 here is CASRAPYEGYNEQFF. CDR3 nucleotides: TGTGCCAGCAGAGCACCTTACGAGGGCTACAATGAGCAGTTCTTC.

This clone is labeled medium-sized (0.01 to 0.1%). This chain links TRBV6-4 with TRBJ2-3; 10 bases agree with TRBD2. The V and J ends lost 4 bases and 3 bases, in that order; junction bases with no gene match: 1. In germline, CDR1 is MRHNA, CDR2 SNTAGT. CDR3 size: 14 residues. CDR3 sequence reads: CASSVAGGTDTQYF. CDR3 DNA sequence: TGTGCCAGCAGTGTAGCGGGGGGAACAGATACGCAGTATTTT.

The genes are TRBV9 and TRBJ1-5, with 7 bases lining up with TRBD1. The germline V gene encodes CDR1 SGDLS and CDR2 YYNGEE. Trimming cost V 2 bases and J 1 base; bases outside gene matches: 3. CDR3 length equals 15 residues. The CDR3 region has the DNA TGTGCCAGCAGCGTCTCAGGGGGGAGCAATCAGCCCCAGCATTTT. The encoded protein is CASSVSGGSNQPQHF.

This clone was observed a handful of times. The DNA for the CDR3 is TGTGCCAGCAATCCCCAGGGGGTAGGGTATCATCAGCCCCAGCATTTT. Residues: CASNPQGVGYHQPQHF. V is TRBV27 and J is TRBJ1-5; 7 nucleotides agree with TRBD1. Losses at the gene ends were 7 bases for V and 5 bases for J; bases not matched to a gene: 14. This CDR3 comprises 16 residues. Per the germline V gene, CDR1 is MNHEY and CDR2 is SMNVEV (reference sequence).